Shown below are 16 T cell receptor beta chains from a single sample sequenced in a study of T cell responses to AZD1222 COVID-19 vaccine. Sequencing was performed with immunoSEQ multiplex PCR; in TCRdb, only in-frame clones are kept and a portion is missing. The data show roughly 26,000 clones, 88% seen once. This specimen consisted of peripheral blood, obtained 28 days after the second AZD1222 dose. These receptors were obtained from an adult who received the AZD1222 COVID-19 vaccine.

This clone was recorded once. The chain uses TRBV12-2 and TRBJ2-1; the table names TRBD2, a call not compared with the DNA. TRBV12-2 corresponds to a pseudogene. The CDR3 consists of 15 residues. The CDR3 sequence is CASRWNGGIFNEQFF. DNA of the CDR3: TGTGCAAGTCGCTGGAACGGGGGGATCTTCAATGAGCAGTTCTTC.

The rearrangement uses TRBV10-3 and TRBJ2-7, with 7 bases aligning to TRBD1. The CDR3 is 13 amino acids. Germline V gene sequence: CDR1 ENHRY, CDR2 SYGVKD. Trimming took 5 bases from V and 4 from J; bases not matched to a gene: 5. The CDR3, as DNA: TGTGCCATCAGTAAGGACAGGTCGTACGAGCAGTACTTC. Translated, it gives CAISKDRSYEQYF.

The rearrangement uses TRBV5-4 and TRBJ1-2, with D perhaps TRBD1 (6 bases). The V gene's germline CDR1 is SGHNT and CDR2 YYREEE (reference sequence). V lost 0 bases and J lost 8, with 17 bases in between. This CDR3 has 15 residues. The CDR3 DNA reads as TGTGCCAGCAGCTTGGATAGTCAGGCAGGGGAAGGCTACACCTTC. Translation: CASSLDSQAGEGYTF.

This clone was counted between two and nine times. The rearrangement uses TRBV11-2 and TRBJ1-2, with 9 bases matching TRBD1. Germline CDR1 is SGHAT and CDR2 is FQNNGV. After removal of 6 bases from V and 4 bases from J, the junction contained 9 bases not matched to a gene. The CDR3 length is 15 residues. CDR3 sequence reads: CASSFVGTGFYGYTF. CDR3 coding DNA: TGTGCCAGCAGTTTCGTCGGGACAGGGTTCTATGGCTACACCTTC.

The chain recombines TRBV5-5 with TRBJ2-7; tentative D call: TRBD2 (5 bases). Trimming stripped 1 base from V and 5 bases from J, with 13 bases between. There are 14 residues in the CDR3. Germline values: CDR1 SGHKS, CDR2 YYEKEE (reference sequence). CDR3 sequence reads: CASSLMERPHEQYF. The CDR3 nucleotides read TGTGCCAGCAGCTTGATGGAGCGGCCCCACGAGCAGTACTTC. Full variable domain (missing parts from reference TRBV5-5 and TRBJ2-7): DAGVTQSPTHLIKTRGQQVTLRCSPISGHKSVSWYQQVLGQGPQFIFQYYEKEERGRGNFPDRFSARQFPNYSSELNVNALLLGDSALYLCASSLMERPHEQYFGPGTRLTVT.

This sequence joins TRBV7-9 and TRBJ2-3, with D tentatively TRBD1 (6 bases). Trimming left V 2 bases short and J 6 bases short, with 12 bases between. This CDR3 region has 14 residues. Looked up from germline, CDR1 is SEHNR and CDR2 is FQNEAQ (reference sequence). The CDR3 DNA follows: TGTGCCAGCAGCTTACCCCACACAGGGGATACGCAGTATTTT. Amino acids: CASSLPHTGDTQYF.

The chain recombines TRBV12-3 or TRBV12-4 with TRBJ2-7; D unresolved. The CDR3 consists of 12 residues. Trimming pared 1 base from V and 3 bases from J, leaving 4 bases between. This CDR3 is CASSLGFYEQYF. For the CDR3, the DNA is TGTGCCAGCAGTTTAGGTTTCTACGAGCAGTACTTC.

The chain has TRBV6-1 and TRBJ2-7; D tentatively fits TRBD1 or TRBD2 (5 bases each). Per the germline V gene, CDR1 is MNHNS and CDR2 is SASEGT. This CDR3 has 15 amino acids. The germline V and J ends were trimmed by 1 base and 2 bases, with 12 bases remaining between them. The CDR3 is CASSEDTRGPYEQYF. In DNA form, the CDR3 reads TGTGCCAGCAGTGAAGATACCCGGGGCCCCTACGAGCAGTACTTC.

V and J are TRBV6-5 and TRBJ1-6; D unclear. This CDR3 is 15 amino acids long. Germline V gives CDR1 MNHEY, CDR2 SVGAGI. With 10 bases removed from V and 4 bases from J, the gap between germline ends came to 17 bases. The CDR3 here is CANTIGLSYNSPLHF. The CDR3 DNA is TGTGCCAACACCATAGGGCTGAGTTATAATTCACCCCTCCACTTT.

The chain joins TRBV5-1 to TRBJ1-4, with D perhaps TRBD1 (5 bases). There are 17 residues in the CDR3. The V gene's germline CDR1 is SGHRS and CDR2 YFSETQ. V shed 1 base and J shed 2 bases, with 15 bases lying between them. In DNA form, the CDR3 reads TGCGCCAGCAGCTTGCGGGGGACGGCTTGGACTAATGAAAAACTGTTTTTT. Protein sequence: CASSLRGTAWTNEKLFF.

In its sample, this clone was seen a few times. The genes are TRBV6-5 and TRBJ2-2; D is undetermined. The germline CDR1 and CDR2 sequences are MNHEY and SVGAGI. V gave up 1 base and J gave up 4 bases, with 7 bases separating them. The CDR3 totals 14 residues. The CDR3 protein is CASSYWASTGELFF. CDR3 DNA sequence: TGTGCCAGCAGTTACTGGGCCAGCACCGGGGAGCTGTTTTTT.

The chain is built from TRBV7-9 and TRBJ1-2; D might be TRBD1 (6 bases). The CDR3 length is 14 residues. Germline CDR1 is SEHNR and CDR2 is FQNEAQ (reference sequence). The V end was cut by 1 base, the J end by 6 bases, with 12 bases between. The CDR3 region is CASSLDSRGHGYTF. The CDR3 nucleotides read TGTGCCAGCAGCTTAGATTCCAGGGGACATGGCTACACCTTC.

The DNA for the CDR3 is TGTGCCAGCAGCTTAGACAGCCTCACTGAAGCTTTCTTT. Translating it yields CASSLDSLTEAFF. The chain recombines TRBV5-4 with TRBJ1-1; perhaps TRBD1 as D (5 bases). Trimming took off 2 bases at V and 4 bases at J, with 9 bases between the two ends. This CDR3 is built from 13 residues. From germline, CDR1 is SGHNT and CDR2 YYREEE (reference sequence).

V is TRBV19 and J is TRBJ2-5, with TRBD1 matching over 9 bases. CDR1 is LNHDA, CDR2 SQIVND, per germline (reference sequence). The junction had 5 bases not matched to a gene; V was cut back by 1 base and J by 2 bases. CDR3 length: 16 residues. The CDR3 sequence: CASSIGFGTGQETQYF. Written as DNA, the CDR3 is TGTGCCAGTAGTATAGGGTTCGGGACAGGGCAAGAGACCCAGTACTTC.

The chain couples TRBV7-2 to TRBJ2-7; D is uncertain. The CDR3 is made up of 11 amino acids. From germline, CDR1 is SGHTA and CDR2 FQGNSA. Trimming took 5 bases from V and 1 from J, leaving 3 bases between them. The CDR3 bases are TGTGCCAGCAGCAATTCCTACGAGCAGTACTTC. It specifies CASSNSYEQYF.

The chain employs TRBV27 and TRBJ2-7, with D tentatively TRBD1 (6 bases). The ends were cut back, 9 bases at V and 1 base at J, with 19 bases in the middle. CDR1 and CDR2 from the germline V gene are MNHEY and SMNVEV (reference sequence). This CDR3 region has 15 residues. The CDR3 region is CARPQRGQTSYEQYF. CDR3 bases: TGTGCCAGGCCCCAGAGAGGACAGACGTCCTACGAGCAGTACTTC.